This T cell receptor beta chain emerged from a study of blood T cell repertoires in COVID-19. Authors' analysis steps: By means of reference gene primer amplification, nucleated cell counts were estimated. Clones were sequenced by immunoSEQ multiplex PCR, and TCRdb holds only the in-frame ones, with some missing. Clone size and the V and J calls come from that table; the DNA yielded D and trimming. This sample has about 400,000 clones, with about nine tenths found just once. This clone appeared once. Participants were aged 18 to 89 years, lived in roughly 23 US areas, and enrolled virtually. Clinical histories supplied by participants themselves formed the basis of cohort assignment. This receptor was obtained from a woman younger than 45 who had recovered from COVID-19. Sequencing was carried out using PBMCs or T cells enriched from blood (not recorded which).

DNA for the CDR3: TGTGCCTGGAGCCCAGGGACAGGGGGCAATCAGCCCCAGCATTTT. Its protein is CAWSPGTGGNQPQHF. V is TRBV30 and J is TRBJ1-5; 10 positions match TRBD1. This CDR3 is 15 amino acids long. V gave up 3 bases and J gave up 2 bases; unmatched junction bases: 4. In germline, CDR1 is GTSNPN, CDR2 SVGIG (reference sequence).